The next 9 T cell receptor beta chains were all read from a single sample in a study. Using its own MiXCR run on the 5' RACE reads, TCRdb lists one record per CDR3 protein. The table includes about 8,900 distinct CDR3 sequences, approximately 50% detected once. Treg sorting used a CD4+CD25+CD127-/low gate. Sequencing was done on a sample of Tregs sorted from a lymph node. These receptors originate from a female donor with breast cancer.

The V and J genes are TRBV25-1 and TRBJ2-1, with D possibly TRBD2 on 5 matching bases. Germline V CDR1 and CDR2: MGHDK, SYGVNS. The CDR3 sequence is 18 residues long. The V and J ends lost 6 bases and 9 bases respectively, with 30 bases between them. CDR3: CASSQRGRGSRAGSEQFF. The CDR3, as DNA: TGTGCCAGCAGCCAAAGAGGGCGCGGAAGCCGAGCCGGAAGTGAGCAGTTCTTC. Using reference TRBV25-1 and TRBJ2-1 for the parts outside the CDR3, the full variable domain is EADIYQTPRYLVIGTGKKITLECSQTMGHDKMYWYQQDPGMELHLIHYSYGVNSTEKGDLSSESTVSRIRTEHFPLTLESARPSHTSQYLCASSQRGRGSRAGSEQFFGPGTRLTVL.

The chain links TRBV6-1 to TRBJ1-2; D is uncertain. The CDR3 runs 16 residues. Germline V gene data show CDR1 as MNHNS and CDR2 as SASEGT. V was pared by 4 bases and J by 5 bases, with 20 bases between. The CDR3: CASSGHLSAGVYGYTF. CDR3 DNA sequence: TGTGCCAGCAGTGGGCATTTATCGGCAGGCGTGTATGGCTACACCTTC.

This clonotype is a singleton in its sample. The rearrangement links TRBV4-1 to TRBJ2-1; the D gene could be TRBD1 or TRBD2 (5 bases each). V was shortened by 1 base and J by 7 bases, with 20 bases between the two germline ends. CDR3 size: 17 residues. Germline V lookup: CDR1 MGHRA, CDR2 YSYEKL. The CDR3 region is CASSQAPGPPGRNEQFF. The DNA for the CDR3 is TGCGCCAGCAGCCAAGCCCCGGGACCCCCGGGGCGGAATGAGCAGTTCTTC.

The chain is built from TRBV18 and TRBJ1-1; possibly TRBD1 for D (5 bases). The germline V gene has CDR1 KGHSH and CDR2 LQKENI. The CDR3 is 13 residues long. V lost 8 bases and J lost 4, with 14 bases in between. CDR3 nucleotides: TGTGCCAGCACCCGAGACAGAGGCACTGAAGCTTTCTTT. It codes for CASTRDRGTEAFF.

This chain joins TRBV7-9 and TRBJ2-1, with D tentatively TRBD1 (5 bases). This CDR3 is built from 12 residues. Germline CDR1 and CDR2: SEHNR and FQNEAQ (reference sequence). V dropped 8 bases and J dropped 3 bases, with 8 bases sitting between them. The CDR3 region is CASGDSYNEQFF. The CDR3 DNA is TGTGCCAGCGGAGACAGCTACAATGAGCAGTTCTTC.

The DNA for the CDR3 is TGTGCCAGCAGCTTAGTGGGCTCGTCCTACAATGAGCAGTTCTTC. As protein: CASSLVGSSYNEQFF. The chain is built from TRBV7-6 and TRBJ2-1; D uncertain. Germline CDR1 is SGHVS and CDR2 is FNYEAQ. V was pared by 1 base and J by 1 base, with 8 bases between. CDR3 length: 15 amino acids.

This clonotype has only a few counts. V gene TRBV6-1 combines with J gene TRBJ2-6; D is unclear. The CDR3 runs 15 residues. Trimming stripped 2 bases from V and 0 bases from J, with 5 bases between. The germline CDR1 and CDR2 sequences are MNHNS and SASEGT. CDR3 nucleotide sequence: TGTGCCAGCAGTGAACATGTCTCTGGGGCCAACGTCCTGACTTTC. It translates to CASSEHVSGANVLTF.

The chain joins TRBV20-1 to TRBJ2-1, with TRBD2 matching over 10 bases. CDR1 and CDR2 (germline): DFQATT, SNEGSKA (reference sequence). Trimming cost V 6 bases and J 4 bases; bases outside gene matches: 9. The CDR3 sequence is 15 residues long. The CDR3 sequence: CSADGTSVLYNEQFF. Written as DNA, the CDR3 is TGCAGTGCCGACGGGACTAGCGTACTTTACAATGAGCAGTTCTTC.

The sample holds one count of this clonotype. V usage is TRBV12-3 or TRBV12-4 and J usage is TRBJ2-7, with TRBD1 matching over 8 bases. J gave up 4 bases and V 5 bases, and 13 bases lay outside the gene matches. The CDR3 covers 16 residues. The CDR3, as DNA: TGTGCCAGCAGTAAAATCGGACAGGGAAAATCTTACGAGCAGTACGTC. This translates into CASSKIGQGKSYEQYV.